The clone carrying this T cell receptor beta chain was found a few times. What it recognizes is unknown. Germline values: CDR1 SGHAT, CDR2 FQDESV (reference sequence). With V trimmed by 3 bases and J by 4 bases, 10 bases remained unmatched. This CDR3 is built from 17 residues. Researchers reported that TCR beta cDNA libraries carried unique molecular identifiers. A single record per CDR3 protein comes from TCRdb applying MiXCR to the PCR reads. The sample gives about half a million distinct CDR3 sequences, roughly 45% of which show up once; around 10% is in the top ten. This sample stems from a study of post-analysis software for immune sequencing data. The study's findings and limits: In patients, TRBV5-6, TRBV5-1 and TRBV20-1 belonged to four or five TRBV segments found more frequently than in controls.

The chain combines TRBV11-1 with TRBJ2-5; 11 bases agree with TRBD1. The TCR was taken from a girl under 18 with multiple sclerosis. The specimen sequenced was blood. CDR3 protein: CASSFQTGTGGRETQYF. The CDR3 nucleotides are TGTGCCAGCAGCTTCCAAACCGGGACAGGGGGAAGAGAGACCCAGTACTTC.